This TCR beta chain derives from a study of T cell changes during pregnancy in multiple sclerosis. Between the trimmed V and J ends, which lost 3 bases and 4 bases, there was a span of 12 bases. This CDR3 contains 14 residues. Germline V gene sequence: CDR1 LNHDA, CDR2 SQIVND (reference sequence). The repertoire was sequenced with immunoSEQ multiplex PCR; TCRdb's copy has only in-frame clones and lacks some. The sample has about 59,000 clones, less than 95% seen once. The sample holds one count of this clone. The origin of this receptor is a female donor with multiple sclerosis, enrolled in a pregnancy study. The sample in question was CD8+ T cells from peripheral blood mononuclear cells, obtained after pregnancy. The chain is built from TRBV19 and TRBJ1-1; a weak D match, TRBD1 (5 bases). The DNA of the CDR3 is TGTGCCAGTAGTATCGGCCGGGGGTTCACTGAAGCTTTCTTT. Its translation: CASSIGRGFTEAFF.